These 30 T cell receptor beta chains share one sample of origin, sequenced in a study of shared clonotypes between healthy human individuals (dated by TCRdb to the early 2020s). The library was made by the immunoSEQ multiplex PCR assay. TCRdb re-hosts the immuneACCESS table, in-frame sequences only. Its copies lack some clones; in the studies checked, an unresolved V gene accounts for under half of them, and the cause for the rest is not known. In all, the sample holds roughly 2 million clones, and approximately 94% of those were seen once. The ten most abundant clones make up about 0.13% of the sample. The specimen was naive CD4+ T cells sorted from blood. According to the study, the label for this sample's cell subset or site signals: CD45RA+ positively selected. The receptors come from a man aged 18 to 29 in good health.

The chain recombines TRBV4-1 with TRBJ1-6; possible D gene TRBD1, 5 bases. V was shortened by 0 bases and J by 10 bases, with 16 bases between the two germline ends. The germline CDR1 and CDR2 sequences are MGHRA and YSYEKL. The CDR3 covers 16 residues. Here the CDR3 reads CASSQDRGVKNSPLHF. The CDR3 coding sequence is TGCGCCAGCAGCCAAGATCGGGGGGTAAAGAACTCACCCCTCCACTTT.

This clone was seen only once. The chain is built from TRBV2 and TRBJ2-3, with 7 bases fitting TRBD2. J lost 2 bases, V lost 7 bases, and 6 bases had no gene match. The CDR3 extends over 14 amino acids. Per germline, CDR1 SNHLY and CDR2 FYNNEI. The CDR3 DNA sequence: TGTGCCAGCATCCGGGACTACGTCACAGATACGCAGTATTTT. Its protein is CASIRDYVTDTQYF.

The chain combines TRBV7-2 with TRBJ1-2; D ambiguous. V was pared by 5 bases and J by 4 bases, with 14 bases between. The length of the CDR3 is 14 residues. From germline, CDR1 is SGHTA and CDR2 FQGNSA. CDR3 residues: CASSPPGFSYGYTF. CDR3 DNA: TGTGCCAGCAGCCCCCCTGGTTTTTCCTATGGCTACACCTTC.

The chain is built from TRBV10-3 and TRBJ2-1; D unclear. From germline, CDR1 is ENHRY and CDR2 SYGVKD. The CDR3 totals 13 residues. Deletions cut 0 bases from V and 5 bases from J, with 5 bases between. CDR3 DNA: TGTGCCATCAGTGAGTCGAGAAACAATGAGCAGTTCTTC. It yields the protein CAISESRNNEQFF.

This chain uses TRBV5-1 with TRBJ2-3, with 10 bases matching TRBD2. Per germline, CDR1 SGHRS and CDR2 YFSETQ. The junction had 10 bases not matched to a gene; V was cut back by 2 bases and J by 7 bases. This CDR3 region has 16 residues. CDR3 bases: TGCGCCAGCAGCTTTCCTAGCGGGGGAACAAGGAATACGCAGTATTTT. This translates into CASSFPSGGTRNTQYF.

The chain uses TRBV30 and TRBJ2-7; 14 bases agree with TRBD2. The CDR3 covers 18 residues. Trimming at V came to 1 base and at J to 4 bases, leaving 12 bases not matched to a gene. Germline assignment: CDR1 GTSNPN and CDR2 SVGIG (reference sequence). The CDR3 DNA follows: TGTGCCTGGAGTGGTAGACTAGCGGGGGGGCTGTACGGATACGAGCAGTACTTC. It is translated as CAWSGRLAGGLYGYEQYF.

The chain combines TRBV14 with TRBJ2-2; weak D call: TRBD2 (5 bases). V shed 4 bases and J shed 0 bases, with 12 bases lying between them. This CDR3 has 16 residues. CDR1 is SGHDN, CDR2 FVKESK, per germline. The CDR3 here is CASSLSGLANTGELFF. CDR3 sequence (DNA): TGTGCCAGCAGCCTCTCCGGACTGGCGAACACCGGGGAGCTGTTTTTT.

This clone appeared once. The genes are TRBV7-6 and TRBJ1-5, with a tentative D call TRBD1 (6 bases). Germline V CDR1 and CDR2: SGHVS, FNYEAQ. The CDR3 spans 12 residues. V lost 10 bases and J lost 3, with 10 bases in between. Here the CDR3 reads CAKQGLNQPQHF. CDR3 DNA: TGTGCCAAACAGGGCCTCAATCAGCCCCAGCATTTT.

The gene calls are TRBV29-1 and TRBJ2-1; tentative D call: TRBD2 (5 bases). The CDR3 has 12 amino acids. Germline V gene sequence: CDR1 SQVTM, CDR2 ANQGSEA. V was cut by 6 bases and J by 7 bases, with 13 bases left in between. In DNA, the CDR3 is TGCAGCGTGGAGGAGTGGTGGAATGAGCAGTTCTTC. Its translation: CSVEEWWNEQFF.

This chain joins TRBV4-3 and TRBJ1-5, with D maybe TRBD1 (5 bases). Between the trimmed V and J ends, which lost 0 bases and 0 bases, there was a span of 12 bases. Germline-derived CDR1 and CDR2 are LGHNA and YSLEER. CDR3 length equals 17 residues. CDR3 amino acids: CASSQDRATYSNQPQHF. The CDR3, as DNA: TGCGCCAGCAGCCAAGACAGGGCAACCTATAGCAATCAGCCCCAGCATTTT.

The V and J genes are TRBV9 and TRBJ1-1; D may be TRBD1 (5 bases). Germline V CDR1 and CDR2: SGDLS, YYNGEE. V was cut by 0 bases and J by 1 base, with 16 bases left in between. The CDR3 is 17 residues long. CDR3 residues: CASSVAGGAPPNTEAFF. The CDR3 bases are TGTGCCAGCAGCGTAGCTGGAGGGGCCCCCCCGAACACTGAAGCTTTCTTT.

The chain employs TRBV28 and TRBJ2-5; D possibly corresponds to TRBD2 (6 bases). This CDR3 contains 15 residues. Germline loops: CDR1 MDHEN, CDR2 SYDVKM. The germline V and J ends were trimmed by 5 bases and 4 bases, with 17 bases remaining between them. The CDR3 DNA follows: TGTGCCAGCAGTCCCCGTGGAGGGAGGATAGAGACCCAGTACTTC. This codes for CASSPRGGRIETQYF.

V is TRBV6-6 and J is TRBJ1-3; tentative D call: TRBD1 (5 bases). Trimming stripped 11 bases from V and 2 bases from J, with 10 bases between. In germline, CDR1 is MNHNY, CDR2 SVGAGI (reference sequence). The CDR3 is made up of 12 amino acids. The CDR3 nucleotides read TGTGCCGCGGGGGGACCTGGAAACACCATATATTTT. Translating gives CAAGGPGNTIYF.

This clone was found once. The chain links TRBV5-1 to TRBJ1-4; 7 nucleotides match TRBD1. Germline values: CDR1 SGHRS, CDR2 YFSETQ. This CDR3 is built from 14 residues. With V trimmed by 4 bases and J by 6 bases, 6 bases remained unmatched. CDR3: CASSAGTEYEKLFF. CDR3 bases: TGCGCCAGCAGCGCCGGGACAGAATATGAAAAACTGTTTTTT.

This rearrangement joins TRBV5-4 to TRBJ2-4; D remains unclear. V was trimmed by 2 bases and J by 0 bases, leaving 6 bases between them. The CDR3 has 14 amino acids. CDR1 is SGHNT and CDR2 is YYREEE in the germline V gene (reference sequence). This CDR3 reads CASSLSLAKNIQYF. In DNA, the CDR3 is TGTGCCAGCAGCTTATCGCTAGCCAAAAACATTCAGTACTTC. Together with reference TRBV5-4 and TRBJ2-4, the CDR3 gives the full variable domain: ETGVTQSPTHLIKTRGQQVTLRCSSQSGHNTVSWYQQALGQGPQFIFQYYREEENGRGNFPPRFSGLQFPNYSSELNVNALELDDSALYLCASSLSLAKNIQYFGAGTRLSVL.

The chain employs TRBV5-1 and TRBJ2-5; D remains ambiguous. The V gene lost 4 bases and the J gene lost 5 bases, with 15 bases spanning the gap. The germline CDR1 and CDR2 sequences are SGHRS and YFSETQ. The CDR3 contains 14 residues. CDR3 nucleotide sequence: TGCGCCAGCAGCCGAGGTGGTTTCGCGGAGACCCAGTACTTC. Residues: CASSRGGFAETQYF.

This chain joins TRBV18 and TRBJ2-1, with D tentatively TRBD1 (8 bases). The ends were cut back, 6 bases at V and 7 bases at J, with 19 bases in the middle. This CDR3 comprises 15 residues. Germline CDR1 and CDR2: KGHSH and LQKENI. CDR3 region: CASSYGQGGINEQFF. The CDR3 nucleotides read TGTGCCAGCTCGTACGGACAGGGAGGGATAAATGAGCAGTTCTTC.

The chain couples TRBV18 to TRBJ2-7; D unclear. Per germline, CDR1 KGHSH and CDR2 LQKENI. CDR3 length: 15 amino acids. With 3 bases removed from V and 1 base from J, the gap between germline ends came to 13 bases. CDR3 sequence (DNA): TGTGCCAGCTCACCTTCCGGCAAGAAGTCCTACGAGCAGTACTTC. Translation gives CASSPSGKKSYEQYF.

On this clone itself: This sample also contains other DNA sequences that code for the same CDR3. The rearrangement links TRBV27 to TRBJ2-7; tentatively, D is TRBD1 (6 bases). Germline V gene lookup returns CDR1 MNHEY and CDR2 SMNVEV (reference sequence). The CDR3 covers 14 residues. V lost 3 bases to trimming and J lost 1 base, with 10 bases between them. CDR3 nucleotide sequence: TGTGCCAGCAGTTTCACGGACAGATCCTACGAGCAGTACTTC. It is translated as CASSFTDRSYEQYF.

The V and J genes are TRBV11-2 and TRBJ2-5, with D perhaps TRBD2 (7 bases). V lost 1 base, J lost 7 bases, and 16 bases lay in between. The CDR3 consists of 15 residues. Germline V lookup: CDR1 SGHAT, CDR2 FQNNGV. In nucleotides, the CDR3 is TGTGCCAGCAGCTTAGTTCAGGGGAGGGGCGCGACCCAGTACTTC. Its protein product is CASSLVQGRGATQYF.

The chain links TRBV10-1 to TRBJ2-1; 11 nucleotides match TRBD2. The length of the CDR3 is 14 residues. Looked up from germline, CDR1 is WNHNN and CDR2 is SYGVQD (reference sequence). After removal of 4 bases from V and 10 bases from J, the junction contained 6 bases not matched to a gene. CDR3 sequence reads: CASSGRASGGEQFF. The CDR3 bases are TGCGCCAGCAGTGGCCGGGCTAGCGGGGGGGAGCAGTTCTTC.

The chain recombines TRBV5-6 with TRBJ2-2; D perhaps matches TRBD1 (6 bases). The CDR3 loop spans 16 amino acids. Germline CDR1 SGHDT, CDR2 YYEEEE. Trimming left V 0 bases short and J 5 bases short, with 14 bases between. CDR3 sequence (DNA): TGTGCCAGCAGCTTGGGGGGACAATGGATAACCGGGGAGCTGTTTTTT. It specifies CASSLGGQWITGELFF. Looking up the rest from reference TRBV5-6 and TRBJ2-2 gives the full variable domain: DAGVTQSPTHLIKTRGQQVTLRCSPKSGHDTVSWYQQALGQGPQFIFQYYEEEERQRGNFPDRFSGHQFPNYSSELNVNALLLGDSALYLCASSLGGQWITGELFFGEGSRLTVL.

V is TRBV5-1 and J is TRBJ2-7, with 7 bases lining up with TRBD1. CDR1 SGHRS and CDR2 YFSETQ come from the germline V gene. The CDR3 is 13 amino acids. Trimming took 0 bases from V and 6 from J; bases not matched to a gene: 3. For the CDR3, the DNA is TGCGCCAGCAGCTTGGTGGCAGGGGGCGAGCAGTACTTC. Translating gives CASSLVAGGEQYF.

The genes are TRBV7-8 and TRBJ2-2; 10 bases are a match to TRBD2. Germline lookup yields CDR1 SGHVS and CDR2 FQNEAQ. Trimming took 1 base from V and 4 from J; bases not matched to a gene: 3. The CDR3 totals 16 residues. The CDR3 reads CASSLDTSGITGELFF. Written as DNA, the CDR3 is TGTGCCAGCAGCTTAGATACTAGCGGGATCACCGGGGAGCTGTTTTTT.

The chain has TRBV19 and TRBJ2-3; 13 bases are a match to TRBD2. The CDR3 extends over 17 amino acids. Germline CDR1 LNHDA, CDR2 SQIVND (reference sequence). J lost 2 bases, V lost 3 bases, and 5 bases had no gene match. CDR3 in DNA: TGTGCCAGTAGTATTCTACTAGCGGGAGGGTTCACAGATACGCAGTATTTT. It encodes CASSILLAGGFTDTQYF. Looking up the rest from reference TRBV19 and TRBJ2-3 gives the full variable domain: DGGITQSPKYLFRKEGQNVTLSCEQNLNHDAMYWYRQDPGQGLRLIYYSQIVNDFQKGDIAEGYSVSREKKESFPLTVTSAQKNPTAFYLCASSILLAGGFTDTQYFGPGTRLTVL.

The DNA for the CDR3 is TGCGCCAGCAGCTTTGGGGAGGGCCTGCAGTTCTTC. This codes for CASSFGEGLQFF. The chain uses TRBV5-1 and TRBJ2-1; 7 bases are a match to TRBD2. In germline, CDR1 is SGHRS, CDR2 YFSETQ. V was pared by 2 bases and J by 12 bases, with 5 bases of the junction left unmatched. The CDR3 has 12 residues. Combining the CDR3 with reference TRBV5-1 and TRBJ2-1 gives the whole variable domain KAGVTQTPRYLIKTRGQQVTLSCSPISGHRSVSWYQQTPGQGLQFLFEYFSETQRNKGNFPGRFSGRQFSNSRSEMNVSTLELGDSALYLCASSFGEGLQFFGPGTRLTVL.

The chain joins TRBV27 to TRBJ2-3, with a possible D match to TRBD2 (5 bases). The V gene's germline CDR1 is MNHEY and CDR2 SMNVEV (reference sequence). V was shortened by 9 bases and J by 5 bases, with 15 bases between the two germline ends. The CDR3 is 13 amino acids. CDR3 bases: TGTGCCAGTTCGGACTTCATTATAGATACGCAGTATTTT. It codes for CASSDFIIDTQYF.

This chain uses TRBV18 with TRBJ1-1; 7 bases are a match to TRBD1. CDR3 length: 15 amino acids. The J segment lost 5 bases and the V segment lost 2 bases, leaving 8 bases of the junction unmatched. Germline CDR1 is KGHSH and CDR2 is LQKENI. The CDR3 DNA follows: TGTGCCAGCTCACCAGAAACAGGGGCCGGGACTGAAGCTTTCTTT. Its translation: CASSPETGAGTEAFF. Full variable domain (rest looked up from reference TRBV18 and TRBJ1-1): NAGVMQNPRHLVRRRGQEARLRCSPMKGHSHVYWYRQLPEEGLKFMVYLQKENIIDESGMPKERFSAEFPKEGPSILRIQQVVRGDSAAYFCASSPETGAGTEAFFGQGTRLTVV.

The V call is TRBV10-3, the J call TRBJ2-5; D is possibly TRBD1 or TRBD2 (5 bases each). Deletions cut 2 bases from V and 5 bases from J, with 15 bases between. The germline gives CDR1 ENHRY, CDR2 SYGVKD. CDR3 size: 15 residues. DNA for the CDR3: TGTGCCATCAGTGAGGGGGCAGCCCGGAGGGAGACCCAGTACTTC. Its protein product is CAISEGAARRETQYF.

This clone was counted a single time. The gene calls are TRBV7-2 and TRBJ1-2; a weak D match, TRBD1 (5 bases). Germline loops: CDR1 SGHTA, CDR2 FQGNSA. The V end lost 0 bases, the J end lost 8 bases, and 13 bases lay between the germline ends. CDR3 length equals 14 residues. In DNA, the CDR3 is TGTGCCAGCAGCTTAGCGAGGACACAACAAGGCTACACCTTC. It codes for CASSLARTQQGYTF.